The clone carrying this TCR beta chain has just a few counts. Its antigen is not known. There were TCR beta CDR3 regions amplified from RNA transcripts. The primer set for the first-round RT-PCR of the TCR CDR3 was HTBI. TCRdb reprocessed the multiplex PCR reads via MiXCR and lists one record per CDR3 protein. The data contain about 350,000 distinct CDR3 sequences, roughly 13% of them singletons. These data originate in a study of T cells in Graves' hyperthyroidism and ophthalmopathy. Study-level results: Ophthalmopathy got predicted by the model a median roughly 6.1 months before its onset.

The study enrolled patients aged 18 to 65 with newly diagnosed hyperthyroidism of under 2 months' duration. This clonotype was obtained from a woman in her twenties or thirties with Graves' hyperthyroidism. The sample consisted of blood.

In nucleotides, the CDR3 is TGTGCCAGCAGTCCCGCGGGAGACGGGGTCTACGAGCAGTACTTC. Protein: CASSPAGDGVYEQYF. The rearrangement uses TRBV7-2 and TRBJ2-7; TRBD2 matches 7 bases. Trimming took 6 bases from V and 3 from J; bases not matched to a gene: 11. In germline, CDR1 is SGHTA, CDR2 FQGNSA. The CDR3 consists of 15 residues. Full variable domain (rest looked up from reference TRBV7-2 and TRBJ2-7): GAGVSQSPSNKVTEKGKDVELRCDPISGHTALYWYRQSLGQGLEFLIYFQGNSAPDKSGLPSDRFSAERTGGSVSTLTIQRTQQEDSAVYLCASSPAGDGVYEQYFGPGTRLTVT.